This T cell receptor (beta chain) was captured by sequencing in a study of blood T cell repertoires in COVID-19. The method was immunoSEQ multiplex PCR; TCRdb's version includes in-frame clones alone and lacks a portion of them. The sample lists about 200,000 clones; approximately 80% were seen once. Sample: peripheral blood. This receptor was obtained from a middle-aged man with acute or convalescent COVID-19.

The CDR3 protein is CASSSRPPGNTIYF. DNA for the CDR3: TGTGCCAGCAGTTCTAGACCCCCGGGAAACACCATATATTTT. The rearrangement joins TRBV6-5 to TRBJ1-3, with D hard to call. The CDR3 totals 14 residues. The germline V gene has CDR1 MNHEY and CDR2 SVGAGI. The V end lost 4 bases, the J end lost 4 bases, and 11 bases lay between the germline ends.